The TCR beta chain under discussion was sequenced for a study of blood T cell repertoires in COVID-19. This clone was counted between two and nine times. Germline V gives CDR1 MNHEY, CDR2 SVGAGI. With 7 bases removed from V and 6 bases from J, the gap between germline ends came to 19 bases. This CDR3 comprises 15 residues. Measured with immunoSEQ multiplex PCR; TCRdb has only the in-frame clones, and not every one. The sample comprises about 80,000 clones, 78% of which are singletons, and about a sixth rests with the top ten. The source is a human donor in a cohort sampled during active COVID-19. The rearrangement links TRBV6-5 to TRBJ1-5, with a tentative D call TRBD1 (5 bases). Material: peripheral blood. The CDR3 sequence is CASTSDLGGTQPQHF. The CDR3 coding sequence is TGTGCCAGCACCTCAGATTTAGGCGGGACTCAGCCCCAGCATTTT.